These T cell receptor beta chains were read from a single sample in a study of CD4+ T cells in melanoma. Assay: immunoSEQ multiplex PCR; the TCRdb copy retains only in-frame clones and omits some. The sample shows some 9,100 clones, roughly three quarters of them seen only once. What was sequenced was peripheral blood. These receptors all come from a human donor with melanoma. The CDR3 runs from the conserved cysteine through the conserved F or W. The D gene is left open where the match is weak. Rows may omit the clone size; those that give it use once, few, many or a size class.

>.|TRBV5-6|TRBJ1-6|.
TGTGCCAGCAGCTTAGCGGCAATGGATTCACCCCTCCACTTT
CASSLAAMDSPLHF
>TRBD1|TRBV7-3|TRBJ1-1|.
TGTGCCAGCAGCCAAAGATCCGGGACAGGGCCGGTAGGGACTGAAGCTTTCTTT
CASSQRSGTGPVGTEAFF
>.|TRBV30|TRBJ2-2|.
TGTGCCTGGAGTACGGAGGGCTACACCGGGGAGCTGTTTTTT
CAWSTEGYTGELFF
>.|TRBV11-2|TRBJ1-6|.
TGTGCCAGCAGCTCCGATTACGGGGGGTACTATAATTCACCCCTCCACTTT
CASSSDYGGYYNSPLHF
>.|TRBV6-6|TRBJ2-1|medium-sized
TGTGCCAGCAGTCCGTCAGTCTCCACTGAGCAGTTCTTC
CASSPSVSTEQFF
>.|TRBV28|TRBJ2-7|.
TGTGCCAGCAGTTTAGGGACACGACCCTACGAGCAGTACTTC
CASSLGTRPYEQYF
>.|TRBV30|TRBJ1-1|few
TGTGCCTGGAGGTATCGTCTTGGTAACACTGAAGCTTTCTTT
CAWRYRLGNTEAFF
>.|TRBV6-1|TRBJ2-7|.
TGTGCCAGCAGTGAAATTTGGGAGGTGGCAGGGGGAGGCTACGAGCAGTACTTC
CASSEIWEVAGGGYEQYF
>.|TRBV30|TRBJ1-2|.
TGTGCCTGGAGTGGGGCAGCCTATGGCTACACCTTC
CAWSGAAYGYTF
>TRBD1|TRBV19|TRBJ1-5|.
TGTGCCAGTAAGACAGGGCTTCAGCCCCAGCATTTT
CASKTGLQPQHF
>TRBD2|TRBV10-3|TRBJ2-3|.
TGTGCCATCAGGGAGACTAGCGGGGGGCCGACGGATACGCAGTATTTT
CAIRETSGGPTDTQYF
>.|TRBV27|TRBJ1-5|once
TGTGCCAGCAGTTTGGGGAGAGGGGGGCCCCAGCATTTT
CASSLGRGGPQHF
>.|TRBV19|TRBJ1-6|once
TGTGCCAGTAGTTGGTCCGGATCCAATTCACCCCTCCACTTT
CASSWSGSNSPLHF
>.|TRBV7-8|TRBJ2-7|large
TGTGCCAGCAGCTCCGTGGGGGGTTACGAGCAGTACTTC
CASSSVGGYEQYF
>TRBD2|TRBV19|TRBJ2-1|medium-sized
TGTGCCAGTAGTATGGGGACTAGCGGGTACAATGAGCAGTTCTTC
CASSMGTSGYNEQFF
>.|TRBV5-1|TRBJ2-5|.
TGCGCCAGCAGCTCGGGGGGATACAGGGCGGAGACCCAGTACTTC
CASSSGGYRAETQYF
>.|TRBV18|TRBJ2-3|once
TGTGCCAGCTCACCGTGGGATACGCAGTATTTT
CASSPWDTQYF
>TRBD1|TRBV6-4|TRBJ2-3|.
TGTGCCAGCAGATACGAGGGACAGGGGCTCTTGAGAAGCACAGATACGCAGTATTTT
CASRYEGQGLLRSTDTQYF